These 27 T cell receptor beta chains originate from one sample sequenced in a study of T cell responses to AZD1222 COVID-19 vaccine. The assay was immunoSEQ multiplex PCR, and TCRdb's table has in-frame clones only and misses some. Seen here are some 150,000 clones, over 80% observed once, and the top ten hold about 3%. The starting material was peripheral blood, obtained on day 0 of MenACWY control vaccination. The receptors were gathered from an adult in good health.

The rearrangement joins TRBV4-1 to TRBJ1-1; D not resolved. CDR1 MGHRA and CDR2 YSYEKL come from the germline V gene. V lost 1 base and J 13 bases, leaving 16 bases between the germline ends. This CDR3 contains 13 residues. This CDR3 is CASSQGGLTPHFF. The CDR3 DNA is TGCGCCAGCAGCCAAGGTGGTCTGACCCCTCATTTCTTT.

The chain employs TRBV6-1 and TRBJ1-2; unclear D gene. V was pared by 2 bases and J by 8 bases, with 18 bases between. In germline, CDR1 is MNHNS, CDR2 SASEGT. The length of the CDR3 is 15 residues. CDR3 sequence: CASSENRVPEPGYTF. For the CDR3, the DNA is TGTGCCAGCAGTGAAAACCGGGTACCTGAGCCCGGCTACACCTTC.

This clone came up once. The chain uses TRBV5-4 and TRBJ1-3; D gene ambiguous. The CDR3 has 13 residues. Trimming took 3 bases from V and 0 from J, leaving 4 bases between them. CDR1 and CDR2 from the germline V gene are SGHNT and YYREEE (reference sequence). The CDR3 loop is CASSYPSGNTIYF. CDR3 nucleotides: TGTGCCAGCAGCTACCCCTCTGGAAACACCATATATTTT.

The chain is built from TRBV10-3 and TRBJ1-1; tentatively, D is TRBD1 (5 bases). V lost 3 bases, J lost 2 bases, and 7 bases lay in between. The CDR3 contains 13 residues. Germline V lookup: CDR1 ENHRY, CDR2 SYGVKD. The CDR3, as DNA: TGTGCCATCAGTGACGGGACTAACACTGAAGCTTTCTTT. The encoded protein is CAISDGTNTEAFF.

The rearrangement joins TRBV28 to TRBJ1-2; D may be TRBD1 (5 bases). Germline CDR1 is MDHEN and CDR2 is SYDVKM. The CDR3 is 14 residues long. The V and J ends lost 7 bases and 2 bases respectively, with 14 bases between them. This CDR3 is CASTGPHENYGYTF. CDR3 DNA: TGTGCCAGCACAGGGCCTCATGAAAACTATGGCTACACCTTC.

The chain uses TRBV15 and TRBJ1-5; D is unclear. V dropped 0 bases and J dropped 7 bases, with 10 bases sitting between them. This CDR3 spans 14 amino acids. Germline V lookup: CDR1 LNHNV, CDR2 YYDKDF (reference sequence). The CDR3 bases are TGTGCCACCAGCAGAGATGTGGGCGGGCAGCCCCAGCATTTT. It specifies CATSRDVGGQPQHF.

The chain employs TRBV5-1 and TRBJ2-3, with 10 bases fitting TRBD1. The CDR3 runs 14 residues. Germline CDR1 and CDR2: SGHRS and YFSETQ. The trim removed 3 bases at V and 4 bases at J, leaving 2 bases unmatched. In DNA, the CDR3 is TGCGCCAGCAGCTACGGACAGGGGGCAGATACGCAGTATTTT. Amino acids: CASSYGQGADTQYF.

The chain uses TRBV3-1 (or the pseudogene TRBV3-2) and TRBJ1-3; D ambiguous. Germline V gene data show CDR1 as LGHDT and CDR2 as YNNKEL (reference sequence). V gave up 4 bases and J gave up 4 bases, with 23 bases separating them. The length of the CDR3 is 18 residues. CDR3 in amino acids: CASSPRLGSAREGNTIYF. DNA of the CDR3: TGTGCCAGCAGCCCAAGACTCGGCAGCGCCAGAGAGGGAAACACCATATATTTT.

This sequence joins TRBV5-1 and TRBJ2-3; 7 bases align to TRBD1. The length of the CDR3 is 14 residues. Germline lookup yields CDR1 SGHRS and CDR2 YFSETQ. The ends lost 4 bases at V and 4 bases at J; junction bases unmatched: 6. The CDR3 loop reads CASSATGAADTQYF. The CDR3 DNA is TGCGCCAGCAGCGCAACAGGGGCGGCAGATACGCAGTATTTT. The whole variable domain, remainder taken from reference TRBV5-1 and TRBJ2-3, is KAGVTQTPRYLIKTRGQQVTLSCSPISGHRSVSWYQQTPGQGLQFLFEYFSETQRNKGNFPGRFSGRQFSNSRSEMNVSTLELGDSALYLCASSATGAADTQYFGPGTRLTVL.

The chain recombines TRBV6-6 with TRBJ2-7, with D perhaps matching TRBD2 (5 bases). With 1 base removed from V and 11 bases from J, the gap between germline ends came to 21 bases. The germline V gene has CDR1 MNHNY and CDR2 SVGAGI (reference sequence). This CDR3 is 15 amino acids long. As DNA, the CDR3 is TGTGCCAGCAGTTACTTAGGACCAGACGGAGCGGTTAAGTACTTC. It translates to CASSYLGPDGAVKYF.

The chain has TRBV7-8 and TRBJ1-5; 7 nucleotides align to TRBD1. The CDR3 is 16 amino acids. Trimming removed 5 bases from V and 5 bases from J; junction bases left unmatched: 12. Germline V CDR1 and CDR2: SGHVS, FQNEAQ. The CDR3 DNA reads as TGTGCCAGCAGCGGTCTCGGGACAGCTCTGTATCAGCCCCAGCATTTT. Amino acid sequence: CASSGLGTALYQPQHF.

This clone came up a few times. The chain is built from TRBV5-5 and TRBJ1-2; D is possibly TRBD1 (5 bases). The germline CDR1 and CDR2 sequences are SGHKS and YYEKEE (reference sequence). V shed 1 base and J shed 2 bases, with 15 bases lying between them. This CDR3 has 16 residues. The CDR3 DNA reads TGTGCCAGCAGCTTGCGGTTGGGGGGAGGAAACTATGGCTACACCTTC. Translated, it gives CASSLRLGGGNYGYTF. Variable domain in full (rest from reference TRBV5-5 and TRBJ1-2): DAGVTQSPTHLIKTRGQQVTLRCSPISGHKSVSWYQQVLGQGPQFIFQYYEKEERGRGNFPDRFSARQFPNYSSELNVNALLLGDSALYLCASSLRLGGGNYGYTFGSGTRLTVV.

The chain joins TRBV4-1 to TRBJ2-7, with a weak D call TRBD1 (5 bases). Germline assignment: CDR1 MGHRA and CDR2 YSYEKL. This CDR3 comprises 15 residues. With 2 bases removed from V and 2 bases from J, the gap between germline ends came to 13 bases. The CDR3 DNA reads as TGCGCCAGCAGCCAAAATCCGGACATCCCCTACGAGCAGTACTTC. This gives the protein CASSQNPDIPYEQYF.

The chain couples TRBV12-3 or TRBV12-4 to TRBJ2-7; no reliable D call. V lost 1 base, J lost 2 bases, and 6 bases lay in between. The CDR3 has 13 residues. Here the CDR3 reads CASSLGIPYEQYF. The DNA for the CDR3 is TGTGCCAGCAGTTTAGGGATACCCTACGAGCAGTACTTC.

In DNA, the CDR3 is TGTGCCAGCAGCCAGTCAGGGACAACCTACGAGCAGTACTTC. Its translation: CASSQSGTTYEQYF. V and J are TRBV14 and TRBJ2-7; D might be TRBD1 (6 bases). The CDR3 sequence is 14 residues long. In germline, CDR1 is SGHDN, CDR2 FVKESK. Trimming cost V 3 bases and J 2 bases, with 11 bases left between them.

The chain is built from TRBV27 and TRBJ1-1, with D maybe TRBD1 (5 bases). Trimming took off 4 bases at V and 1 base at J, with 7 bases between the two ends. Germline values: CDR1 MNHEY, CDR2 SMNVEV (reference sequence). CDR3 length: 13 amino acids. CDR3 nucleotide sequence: TGTGCCAGCAGTTGGGGGGAGAACACTGAAGCTTTCTTT. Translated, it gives CASSWGENTEAFF.

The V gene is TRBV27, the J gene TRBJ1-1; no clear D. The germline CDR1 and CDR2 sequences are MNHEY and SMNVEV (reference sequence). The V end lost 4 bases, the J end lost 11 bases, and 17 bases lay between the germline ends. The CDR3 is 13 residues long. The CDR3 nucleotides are TGTGCCAGCAGTTCCCCTCTAACAACCCGGGCTTTCTTT. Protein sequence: CASSSPLTTRAFF.

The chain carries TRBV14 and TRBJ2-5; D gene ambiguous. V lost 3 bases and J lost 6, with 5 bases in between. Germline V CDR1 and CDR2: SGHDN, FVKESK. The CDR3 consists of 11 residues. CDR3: CASSQGKTQYF. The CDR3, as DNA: TGTGCCAGCAGCCAGGGGAAGACCCAGTACTTC.

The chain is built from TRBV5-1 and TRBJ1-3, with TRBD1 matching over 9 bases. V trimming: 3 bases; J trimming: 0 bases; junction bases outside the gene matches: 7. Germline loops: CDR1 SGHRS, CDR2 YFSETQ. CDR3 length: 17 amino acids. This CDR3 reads CASSWTGARGSGNTIYF. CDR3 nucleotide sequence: TGCGCCAGCAGCTGGACAGGGGCCAGGGGCTCTGGAAACACCATATATTTT.

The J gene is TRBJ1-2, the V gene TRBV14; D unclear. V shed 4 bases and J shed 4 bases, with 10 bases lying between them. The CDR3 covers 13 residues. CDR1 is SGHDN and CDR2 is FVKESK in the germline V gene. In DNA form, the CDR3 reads TGTGCCAGCAGCCTCGGACCAGGCTATGGCTACACCTTC. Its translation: CASSLGPGYGYTF. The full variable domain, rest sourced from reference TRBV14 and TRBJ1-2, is EAGVTQFPSHSVIEKGQTVTLRCDPISGHDNLYWYRRVMGKEIKFLLHFVKESKQDESGMPNNRFLAERTGGTYSTLKVQPAELEDSGVYFCASSLGPGYGYTFGSGTRLTVV.

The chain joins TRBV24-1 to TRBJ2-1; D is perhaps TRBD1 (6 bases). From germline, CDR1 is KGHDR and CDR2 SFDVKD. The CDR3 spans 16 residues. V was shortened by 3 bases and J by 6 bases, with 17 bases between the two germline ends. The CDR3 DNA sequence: TGTGCCACCAGTGATCCAGGGGTTGATCGGGGCAATGAGCAGTTCTTC. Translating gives CATSDPGVDRGNEQFF.

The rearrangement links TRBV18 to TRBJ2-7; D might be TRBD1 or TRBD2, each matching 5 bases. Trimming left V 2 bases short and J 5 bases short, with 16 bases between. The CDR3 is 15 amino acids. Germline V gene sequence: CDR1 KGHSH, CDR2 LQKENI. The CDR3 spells CASSPLVPGSNEQYF. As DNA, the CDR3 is TGTGCCAGCTCACCATTAGTCCCAGGGAGCAACGAGCAGTACTTC.

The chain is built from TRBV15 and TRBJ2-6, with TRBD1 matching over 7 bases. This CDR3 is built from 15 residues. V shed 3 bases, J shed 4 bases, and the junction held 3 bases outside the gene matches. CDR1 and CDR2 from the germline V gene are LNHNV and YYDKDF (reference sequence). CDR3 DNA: TGTGCCACCAGCAGCACAGGGGCCGGGGCCAACGTCCTGACTTTC. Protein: CATSSTGAGANVLTF.

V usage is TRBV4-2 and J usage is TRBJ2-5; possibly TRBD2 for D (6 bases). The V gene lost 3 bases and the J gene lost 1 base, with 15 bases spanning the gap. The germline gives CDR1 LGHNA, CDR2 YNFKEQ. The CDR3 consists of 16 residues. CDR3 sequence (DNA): TGTGCCAGCAGCCACCTCAGAGGTAGCGGCCAAGAGACCCAGTACTTC. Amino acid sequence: CASSHLRGSGQETQYF.

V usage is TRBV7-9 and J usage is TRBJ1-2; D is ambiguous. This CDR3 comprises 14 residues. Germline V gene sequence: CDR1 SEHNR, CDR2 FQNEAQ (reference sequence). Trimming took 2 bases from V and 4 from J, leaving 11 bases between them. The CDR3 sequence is CASSLFEATYGYTF. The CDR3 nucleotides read TGTGCCAGCAGCTTATTTGAGGCCACCTATGGCTACACCTTC.

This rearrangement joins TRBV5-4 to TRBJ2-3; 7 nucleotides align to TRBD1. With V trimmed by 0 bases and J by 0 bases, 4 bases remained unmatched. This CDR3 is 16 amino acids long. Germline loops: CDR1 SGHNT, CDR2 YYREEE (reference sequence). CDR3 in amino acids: CASSLVGQASTDTQYF. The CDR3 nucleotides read TGTGCCAGCAGCTTGGTAGGACAGGCCAGCACAGATACGCAGTATTTT. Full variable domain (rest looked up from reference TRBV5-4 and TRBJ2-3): ETGVTQSPTHLIKTRGQQVTLRCSSQSGHNTVSWYQQALGQGPQFIFQYYREEENGRGNFPPRFSGLQFPNYSSELNVNALELDDSALYLCASSLVGQASTDTQYFGPGTRLTVL.

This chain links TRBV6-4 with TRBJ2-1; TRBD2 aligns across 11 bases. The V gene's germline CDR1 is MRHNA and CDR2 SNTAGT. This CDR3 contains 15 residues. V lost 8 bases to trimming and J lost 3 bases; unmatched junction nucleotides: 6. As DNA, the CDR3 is TGTGCCAGCGGCCTAGCGGGAGGTGACTACAATGAGCAGTTCTTC. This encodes CASGLAGGDYNEQFF.